This TCR beta chain was observed in a study of shared clonotypes between healthy human individuals. CDR3 size: 20 residues. Germline CDR1 is KGHSH and CDR2 is LQKENI. Trimming at V came to 3 bases and at J to 1 base, leaving 13 bases not matched to a gene. Produced via immunoSEQ multiplex PCR; TCRdb's table is partial and in-frame only. The sample yields about 1 million clones, 75% to 80% seen once. This clone was seen only a few times. Sequences were obtained from memory CD4+ T cells from PBMCs. Subset of the sample: CD45RA-negative fraction. The chain recombines TRBV18 with TRBJ2-3, with 13 bases identical to TRBD2. This TCR derives from a man younger than 30 in good health. Some clones in this sample may be carry-over from other donors' samples. This CDR3 reads CASSPPPGLAGEGGTDTQYF. The CDR3 coding sequence is TGTGCCAGCTCACCTCCTCCCGGACTAGCGGGAGAGGGAGGCACAGATACGCAGTATTTT.